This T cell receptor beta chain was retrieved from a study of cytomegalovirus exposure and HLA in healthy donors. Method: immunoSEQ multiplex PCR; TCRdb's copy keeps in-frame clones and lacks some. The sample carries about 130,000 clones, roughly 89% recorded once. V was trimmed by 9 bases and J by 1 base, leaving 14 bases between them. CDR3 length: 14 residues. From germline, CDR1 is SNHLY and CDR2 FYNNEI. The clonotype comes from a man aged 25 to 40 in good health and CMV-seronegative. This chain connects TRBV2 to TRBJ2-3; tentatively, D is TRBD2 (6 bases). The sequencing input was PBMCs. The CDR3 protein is CASKLAEGTDTQYF. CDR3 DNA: TGTGCCAGTAAATTAGCGGAGGGCACAGATACGCAGTATTTT.